The present entry profiles one T cell receptor beta chain with its context. It lacks a known antigen. Qualities for individual bases were not recorded, and no much larger clone is one base off. Participants in the prospective study were aged roughly 18 to 89 years, lived in 24 United States geographic areas, and enrolled through a virtual design. In the prospective study, cohorts were assigned on the basis of participant-reported clinical history obtained from a screening survey and a study questionnaire. Recovered participants in ImmuneRACE Cohort 3 were defined as having two consecutive negative NP/OP PCR tests, clearance from a healthcare professional, or resolution of symptoms. In the prospective study, whole blood, serum and a nasopharyngeal or oropharyngeal swab were collected from each participant by mobile phlebotomists. Participants in the prospective study had the option to provide additional blood draws and questionnaires over a roughly 2-month period. Prospective study blood samples were shipped either frozen or at room temperature before DNA extraction.

This sample stems from a study of blood T cell repertoires in COVID-19 (dated by TCRdb to the early 2020s). For the wider study: Samples from collaborators originated in the United States, Italy and Spain and spanned both the acute and convalescent phases of COVID-19. The material from the prospective study consisted of cDNA or gDNA derived from T cells, B-cell-depleted T cells, or PBMCs. Sample metadata almost always included a de-identified subject ID, COVID-19 status, age in years and sex. The dataset comprised deeply sampled blood TCRbeta repertoires from subjects exposed to, actively infected with, or recovered from COVID-19. Samples were obtained from the ongoing ImmuneRACE study (first 160 participants) and from 1,254 subjects provided by 6 global collaborators. The repertoires were released in a freely available public database meant as a resource for research on the immune response to SARS-CoV-2. Where HLA class I and class II types were available, the types were taken from metadata supplied by the sample provider, not from assay-based typing. Overall results and qualifications from the work: The amount of clinical and demographic metadata varied by source and participant and was provided uncurated.

V loses 4 bases of germline sequence and J loses 7 bases, and the interval between the two ends is 11 bases. Sequences ENHRY (CDR1) and SYGVKD (CDR2) are obtained from the germline V gene. Including the terminal cysteine and phenylalanine, the CDR3 comprises 13 residues. Only the CDR3 part of the read is kept: 39 bases, read in frame from the first base. The immunoSEQ Assay, a bias-controlled multiplex PCR, was used to amplify TCRbeta CDR3 regions from genomic DNA. The source study handled its data this way. The number of nucleated cells in each sample was estimated from the amplification of reference gene primers within the assay. Sequence reads were collapsed and filtered to measure the absolute abundance of every unique TCRbeta CDR3 rearrangement. For each sample, productive Simpson clonality was calculated as the square root of Simpson's diversity index over productive rearrangements. TCRdb obtained this table from immuneACCESS and retained in-frame rearrangements with V and J assigned. These tables miss some clones; where compared with another copy, unresolved V genes account for less than half of the shortfall, and the remainder is unexplained. V and J calls plus clone size are reproduced from that table; the DNA served to infer D and trimming. The sample has 300,000 to 350,000 clones on record, around 90% of them singletons. The biggest ten clones account for about 5% of the sample.

The sequencing sample was made of PBMCs or T cells enriched from blood (not recorded which). The receptor chain draws on TRBV10-3 and TRBJ2-1; TRBD1 is a weak D gene call, 5 bases matching. The clonotype originates from a man in his thirties or forties who had recovered from COVID-19. DNA sequence: TGTGCCATCAGTGCCAGGGTTGGGAATGAGCAGTTCTTC. It is translated as CAISARVGNEQFF.